This T cell receptor (beta chain) appears in the sequencing data of a study of spatial heterogeneity in lung cancer. Study summary: There were consistently more beta-chain sequences detected than alpha-chain sequences. Each unique TCR and UMI combination was seen more than ten times on average in raw reads.

The CDR3 spans 16 residues. V was pared by 8 bases and J by 0 bases, with 17 bases between. CDR1 and CDR2 (germline): SGHVS, FQNEAQ. Each molecule of TCR cDNA was tagged with one unique molecular identifier. One entry per CDR3 protein results from TCRdb running MiXCR on the 5' RACE reads. The sample contains around 3,900 distinct CDR3 sequences, about 26% of which appear only once. Concerning this clonotype: Its specificity is unknown. Since it is a stray read in a library aimed at alpha chains, this beta chain has a size that is not meaningful.

Time point noted: sample taken at primary tumor resection. Whole RNA, isolated from tumor, nontumor lung or frozen PBMC, was sequenced without prior sorting. General observations from the study: Counts that tracked tumor mutation counts were those of expanded intratumoral alpha and beta TCRs.

The chain recombines TRBV7-8 with TRBJ1-5; tentative D call: TRBD1 (6 bases). This receptor was taken from a male donor with early-stage non-small cell lung cancer. Here the sequenced sample was lung tumor tissue, taken at surgery. The CDR3 region is CASGGLVTYSNQPQHF. The CDR3 DNA follows: TGTGCCAGCGGGGGCCTCGTCACTTATAGCAATCAGCCCCAGCATTTT.